This T cell receptor (beta chain) was retrieved from a study of technical replicates of blood from a handful of donors. CDR1 and CDR2 (germline): LGHNT, FRNRAP. V gave up 0 bases and J gave up 6 bases; unmatched junction bases: 5. The CDR3 spans 15 residues. This table comes from immunoSEQ multiplex PCR, and its TCRdb copy is limited to in-frame clones, with some not included. The profile shows approximately 76,000 clones, around 85% of them singletons. The chain combines TRBV12-5 with TRBJ2-1, with 7 bases aligning to TRBD2. Sequenced sample: PBMCs. This TCR came from a human donor in good health. Some clones in this sample may be carry-over from other donors' samples. CDR3 residues: CASGLVYGGGNEQFF. The CDR3 region has the DNA TGTGCTAGTGGTTTGGTATATGGGGGGGGCAATGAGCAGTTCTTC. The full variable domain, with the rest looked up from reference TRBV12-5 and TRBJ2-1, is DARVTQTPRHKVTEMGQEVTMRCQPILGHNTVFWYRQTMMQGLELLAYFRNRAPLDDSGMPKDRFSAEMPDATLATLKIQPSEPRDSAVYFCASGLVYGGGNEQFFGPGTRLTVL.